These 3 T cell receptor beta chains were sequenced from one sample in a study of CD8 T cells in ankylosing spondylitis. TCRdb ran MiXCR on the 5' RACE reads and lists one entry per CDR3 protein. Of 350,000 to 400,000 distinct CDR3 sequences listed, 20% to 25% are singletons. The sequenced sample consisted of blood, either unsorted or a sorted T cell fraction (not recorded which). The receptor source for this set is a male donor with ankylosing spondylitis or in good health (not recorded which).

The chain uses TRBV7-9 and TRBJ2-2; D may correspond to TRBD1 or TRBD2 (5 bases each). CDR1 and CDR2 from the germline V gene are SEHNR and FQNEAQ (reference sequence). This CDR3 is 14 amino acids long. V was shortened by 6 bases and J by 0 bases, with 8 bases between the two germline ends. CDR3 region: CASRRDANTGELFF. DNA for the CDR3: TGTGCCAGCAGACGGGACGCGAACACCGGGGAGCTGTTTTTT.

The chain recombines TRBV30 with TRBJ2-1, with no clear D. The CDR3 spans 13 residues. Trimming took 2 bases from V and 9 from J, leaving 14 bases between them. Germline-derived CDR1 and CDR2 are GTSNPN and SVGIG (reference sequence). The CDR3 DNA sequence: TGTGCCTGGAGTCCCGTCGCCTTCGGTGAGCAGTTCTTC. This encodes CAWSPVAFGEQFF.

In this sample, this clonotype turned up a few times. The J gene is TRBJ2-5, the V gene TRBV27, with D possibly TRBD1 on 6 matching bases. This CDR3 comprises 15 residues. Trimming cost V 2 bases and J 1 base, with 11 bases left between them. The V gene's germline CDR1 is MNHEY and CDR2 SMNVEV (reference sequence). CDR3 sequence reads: CASSLNREFQETQYF. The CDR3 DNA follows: TGTGCCAGCAGTTTAAACAGGGAATTCCAAGAGACCCAGTACTTC.